This T cell receptor (beta chain) appears in the sequencing data of a study of circulating and synovial CD4+ cells in juvenile arthritis (dated by TCRdb to the mid-2010s). As for the study more broadly: Within each patient, the TCRbeta CDR3 repertoires of synovial CD4 T cells, bulk blood CD4 T cells and circulating HLA-DR+ CD4 T cells were compared. Repertoire sequencing was performed with the aim of confirming enrichment of synovial clonotypes in a circulating synovial-like CD4 T cell subset. General findings and caveats noted by the study authors: No difference between circulating pathogenic-like lymphocytes and bulk blood T cells was detected by traditional Vbeta family usage analysis. Because T cell genome counts differed by at least an order of magnitude between CPL and bulk blood CD4 samples, sample-size effects were addressed. Because overlap with synovium was found to increase with sequencing depth, the full repertoire overlap was likely underestimated by the measured shared-clonotype fractions. Circulating pathogenic-like lymphocytes were found to cluster with synovial T cells, and a substantially higher fraction of CDR3 sequences was shared with synovium by circulating pathogenic-like lymphocytes than by bulk blood. Synovial and circulating pathogenic-like lymphocyte repertoires were less diverse than bulk blood CD4 repertoires, with some CPL samples as oligoclonal as synovium.

Receptors were amplified or captured by the immunoSEQ multiplex PCR assay. TCRbeta CDR3 sequencing was carried out by an external provider as a commercial service. As for how the authors treated the data: The analyses used productive nucleotide sequences together with amino acid sequences obtained by in silico translation. Diversity was measured with Renyi entropy across alpha values, using the median of 200 repeated subsamples to equalise sample size. For clustering, the distance between each pair of repertoires was computed as one minus the Chao-modified Jaccard index, which corrected for under-sampling. Frequency-weighted overlap with synovial clonotypes was computed over 200 sample sizes, 200 draws without replacement each, and reported at the smaller sample's size. In its TCRdb copy, this immuneACCESS table keeps in-frame sequences only and misses some clones. Where compared with another copy, unresolved V genes explain less than half of these, and the others have no known cause. D and trimming were read from the DNA, whereas the V and J calls and clone size are those reported in that table. This sample comprises about 4,000 clones, 84% of them detected only once. In total, the top ten clones hold about 3.1% of the sample.

The junction shows trimming of 4 bases on V and 9 bases on J, and the gene matches do not reach 12 bases of it. CDR1 is given as SGHRS and CDR2 as YFSETQ, both from the germline V gene. The CDR3 covers 16 residues, taking in both the cysteine and the phenylalanine. The CDR3 DNA has 48 bases and is translated from base 1. Donors of the sequenced samples were patients with active juvenile idiopathic arthritis. Cells were sorted immediately after thawing, with dead cells excluded using Live/Dead Fixable Near-IR Stain. Concerning this clone: The target of this receptor is not known. No base qualities exist here, and no much larger clone lies one base off it.

The source is a human donor with juvenile idiopathic arthritis. The chain couples TRBV5-1 to TRBJ2-1; 11 junctional bases match TRBD2. Sample: CD4+ T cells from synovial fluid. The sequenced DNA is TGCGCCAGCAGCCCTACTAGCGGGGGCCCCAAGAGTGAGCAGTTCTTC. Its protein is CASSPTSGGPKSEQFF.